What follows are 27 T cell receptor beta chains derived from one specimen sequenced in a study of identical twins. TCRdb analysed the 5' RACE reads with MiXCR anew, one entry per CDR3 protein. The sample consists of 1.5 million to 2 million distinct CDR3 sequences, about 32% of them appearing once. The material sequenced was cord blood. The receptors originated from a newborn girl in good health.

This sequence joins TRBV14 and TRBJ2-1; 9 nucleotides agree with TRBD1. The end of the DNA fits TRBJ2-7 better, so the J call may be wrong. The CDR3 consists of 17 residues. Germline lookup yields CDR1 SGHDN and CDR2 FVKESK. CDR3 amino acids: CASSQAQTGGSYNEQYF. Here the CDR3 DNA reads TGTGCCAGCAGCCAAGCCCAAACAGGGGGCTCCTACAATGAGCAGTACTTC.

The rearrangement uses TRBV11-2 and TRBJ1-3; D remains ambiguous. Per the germline V gene, CDR1 is SGHAT and CDR2 is FQNNGV. The CDR3 runs to 13 residues. Trimming shortened V by 1 base and J by 5 bases, and 6 bases separated the two germline ends. The CDR3 here is CASSLGPRNTIYF. CDR3 sequence (DNA): TGTGCCAGCAGCTTAGGACCAAGAAACACCATATATTTT.

This clonotype has only a few counts. The chain carries TRBV2 and TRBJ1-2, with 7 bases aligning to TRBD1. Germline CDR1 is SNHLY and CDR2 is FYNNEI. After removal of 9 bases from V and 4 bases from J, the junction contained 8 bases not matched to a gene. The length of the CDR3 is 13 residues. The CDR3, as DNA: TGTGCCAGTAGAACAGGGGTGGGCTATGGCTACACCTTC. It codes for CASRTGVGYGYTF.

This clonotype was counted a few times. The CDR3 loop is CSVDSLRWAQETQYF. The CDR3 nucleotides are TGCAGCGTTGACTCCCTGCGGTGGGCCCAAGAGACCCAGTACTTC. V usage is TRBV29-1 and J usage is TRBJ2-5; the D is unclear. The CDR3 consists of 15 residues. The germline V gene encodes CDR1 SQVTM and CDR2 ANQGSEA. Deletions cut 3 bases from V and 1 base from J, with 15 bases between.

V usage is TRBV2 and J usage is TRBJ2-4, with D unresolved. CDR1 SNHLY and CDR2 FYNNEI come from the germline V gene. V was clipped by 7 bases and J by 0 bases, with 13 bases between them. This CDR3 region has 15 residues. CDR3 coding DNA: TGTGCCAGCACAGCTGACCAATTAGCCAAAAACATTCAGTACTTC. This encodes CASTADQLAKNIQYF.

V gene TRBV3-1 combines with J gene TRBJ2-1, with TRBD2 matching over 10 bases. V dropped 1 base and J dropped 8; count of bases not matched to a gene: 11. Looked up from germline, CDR1 is LGHDT and CDR2 is YNNKEL (reference sequence). This CDR3 spans 17 amino acids. CDR3 DNA: TGTGCCAGCAGCCAAGTCTTAAGCGGGGGGGCTCCCCATGAGCAGTTCTTC. This gives the protein CASSQVLSGGAPHEQFF.

This clonotype came up a few times. The chain employs TRBV6-1 and TRBJ2-1; tentatively, D is TRBD2 (7 bases). CDR3 length: 18 residues. Deletions cut 5 bases from V and 0 bases from J, with 20 bases between. CDR1 is MNHNS and CDR2 is SASEGT in the germline V gene. CDR3 region: CASSRLLGAGDSYNEQFF. CDR3 nucleotide sequence: TGTGCCAGCAGTCGTCTCTTGGGGGCGGGGGACTCCTACAATGAGCAGTTCTTC.

The chain is built from TRBV20-1 and TRBJ2-1, with D tentatively TRBD2 (5 bases). Trimming removed 2 bases at V and 0 bases at J, with 11 bases between. Germline V gene lookup returns CDR1 DFQATT and CDR2 SNEGSKA (reference sequence). This CDR3 contains 15 residues. CDR3 bases: TGCAGTGCTAGACTGGGAGCTAGCTCCTACAATGAGCAGTTCTTC. It specifies CSARLGASSYNEQFF.

A few counts support this clonotype. The gene calls are TRBV9 and TRBJ2-5; no definite D call. V gave up 0 bases and J gave up 6 bases, with 12 bases separating them. The CDR3 has 14 residues. Germline V gene lookup returns CDR1 SGDLS and CDR2 YYNGEE. CDR3 bases: TGTGCCAGCAGCGTAGCTGGTGATCTGCAGACCCAGTACTTC. Encoded protein: CASSVAGDLQTQYF.

With regard to this clonotype: One junction end disagrees with the germline gene, perhaps due to a read error. CDR3 DNA: TGTGCCAGCAGCTTGGCTGGGACAGGACCGAACACCGAAGCTTTCTTT. Protein product: CASSLAGTGPNTEAFF. The chain has TRBV11-2 and TRBJ1-1; 8 bases agree with TRBD1. Germline V CDR1 and CDR2: SGHAT, FQNNGV. The CDR3 consists of 16 residues.

The chain recombines TRBV20-1 with TRBJ1-4, with D uncertain. The length of the CDR3 is 13 residues. Trimming took 1 base from V and 4 from J, leaving 7 bases between them. Germline assignment: CDR1 DFQATT and CDR2 SNEGSKA (reference sequence). DNA for the CDR3: TGCAGTGCTAGAGTAGGCATTAATGAAAAACTGTTTTTT. The encoded protein is CSARVGINEKLFF.

This clonotype was observed a single time. V is TRBV18 and J is TRBJ1-6; 11 bases align to TRBD1. Looked up from germline, CDR1 is KGHSH and CDR2 is LQKENI. Unmatched junction bases numbered 4, after V lost 3 bases and J lost 0 bases. The CDR3 loop spans 18 amino acids. The CDR3 reads CASSPDRGPSSYNSPLHF. The CDR3 region has the DNA TGTGCCAGCTCACCGGACAGGGGGCCGAGCTCCTATAATTCACCCCTCCACTTT.

The chain links TRBV28 to TRBJ1-5, with D possibly matching TRBD1 (5 bases). This CDR3 is 14 amino acids long. V was clipped by 2 bases and J by 6 bases, with 11 bases between them. Germline V gene data show CDR1 as MDHEN and CDR2 as SYDVKM. CDR3 amino acids: CASSLARERQPQHF. As DNA, the CDR3 is TGTGCCAGCAGTTTAGCCAGGGAGCGTCAGCCCCAGCATTTT.

Only a few counts were recorded for this clonotype. J is TRBJ1-2 and V is TRBV27; D may be TRBD1 (5 bases). The germline gives CDR1 MNHEY, CDR2 SMNVEV (reference sequence). The CDR3 loop spans 14 amino acids. V was clipped by 3 bases and J by 1 base, with 9 bases between them. CDR3 DNA sequence: TGTGCCAGCAGTTTCCTTCAGGGTAACTATGGCTACACCTTC. It encodes CASSFLQGNYGYTF.

The chain carries TRBV7-2 and TRBJ2-7; D remains ambiguous. V was clipped by 1 base and J by 4 bases, with 8 bases between them. Germline V lookup: CDR1 SGHTA, CDR2 FQGNSA. This CDR3 contains 13 residues. The CDR3 bases are TGTGCCAGCAGCTTAGTTAAACAGTACGAGCAGTACTTC. Translating gives CASSLVKQYEQYF. Based on the CDR3 plus reference TRBV7-2 and TRBJ2-7, the full variable domain is GAGVSQSPSNKVTEKGKDVELRCDPISGHTALYWYRQSLGQGLEFLIYFQGNSAPDKSGLPSDRFSAERTGGSVSTLTIQRTQQEDSAVYLCASSLVKQYEQYFGPGTRLTVT.

The rearrangement links TRBV11-2 to TRBJ2-1; 10 positions match TRBD2. Germline-derived CDR1 and CDR2 are SGHAT and FQNNGV. The CDR3 contains 13 residues. V lost 5 bases, J lost 12 bases, and 7 bases stayed unmatched. The CDR3 bases are TGTGCCAGCAGCCCGGGACTAGCGTGGGGGCAGTTCTTC. Translated: CASSPGLAWGQFF. The full variable domain, with the rest looked up from reference TRBV11-2 and TRBJ2-1, is EAGVAQSPRYKIIEKRQSVAFWCNPISGHATLYWYQQILGQGPKLLIQFQNNGVVDDSQLPKDRFSAERLKGVDSTLKIQPAKLEDSAVYLCASSPGLAWGQFFGPGTRLTVL.

This clonotype was observed a few times. The chain combines TRBV10-3 with TRBJ1-5; D is unresolved. The CDR3 runs to 15 residues. Trimming removed 4 bases from V and 0 bases from J, with 10 bases in between. Germline V gene lookup returns CDR1 ENHRY and CDR2 SYGVKD. The CDR3 sequence is CAISALGNSNQPQHF. The CDR3 nucleotides are TGTGCCATCAGTGCGTTGGGGAATAGCAATCAGCCCCAGCATTTT.

This clonotype was detected a few times. The V and J genes are TRBV2 and TRBJ2-2; 11 bases are a match to TRBD2. This CDR3 is 17 amino acids long. The germline V gene has CDR1 SNHLY and CDR2 FYNNEI. The V and J ends lost 2 bases and 0 bases, in that order; junction bases with no gene match: 2. The CDR3 region is CASSEPTSGANTGELFF. The DNA for the CDR3 is TGTGCCAGCAGTGAACCGACTAGCGGGGCGAACACCGGGGAGCTGTTTTTT.

As for this clonotype: At one end the junction does not follow the germline gene, possibly because of a read error. V usage is TRBV6-6 and J usage is TRBJ2-3; no reliable D call. Germline V gene sequence: CDR1 MNHNY, CDR2 SVGAGI (reference sequence). The CDR3 runs to 14 residues. The CDR3 is CASSYPAFTDTRYF. CDR3 nucleotides: TGTGCCAGCAGTTACCCTGCATTCACAGATACGCGGTATTTT.

The rearrangement uses TRBV12-3 or TRBV12-4 and TRBJ2-3, with TRBD1 matching over 9 bases. J gave up 1 base and V 3 bases, and 5 bases lay outside the gene matches. The CDR3 is made up of 16 amino acids. CDR3 in DNA: TGTGCCAGCAGTTTTGCGACAGGGGGACGCACAGATACGCAGTATTTT. Its translation is CASSFATGGRTDTQYF.

The chain uses TRBV28 and TRBJ1-5; weak D call: TRBD1 (5 bases). The germline V and J ends were trimmed by 0 bases and 4 bases, with 16 bases remaining between them. In germline, CDR1 is MDHEN, CDR2 SYDVKM. The CDR3 length is 17 residues. The CDR3 loop is CASSLWSLQGVNQPQHF. The CDR3 nucleotides read TGTGCCAGCAGTTTATGGTCTTTGCAGGGTGTAAATCAGCCCCAGCATTTT. The whole variable domain, remainder taken from reference TRBV28 and TRBJ1-5, is DVKVTQSSRYLVKRTGEKVFLECVQDMDHENMFWYRQDPGLGLRLIYFSYDVKMKEKGDIPEGYSVSREKKERFSLILESASTNQTSMYLCASSLWSLQGVNQPQHFGDGTRLSIL.

This clonotype was recorded at least ten times. CDR3 in amino acids: CASSYRGPTDTQYF. CDR3 nucleotide sequence: TGTGCCAGCAGTTACCGAGGGCCCACAGATACGCAGTATTTT. J is TRBJ2-3 and V is TRBV6-6, with D maybe TRBD2 (5 bases). This CDR3 is built from 14 residues. Per germline, CDR1 MNHNY and CDR2 SVGAGI (reference sequence). The V gene lost 2 bases and the J gene lost 2 bases, with 8 bases spanning the gap.

CDR3 loop: CSAGTGTGGYEQYF. Written as DNA, the CDR3 is TGCAGTGCTGGGACCGGGACAGGAGGTTACGAGCAGTACTTC. The V gene is TRBV20-1, the J gene TRBJ2-7, with 8 bases identical to TRBD1. Germline trimming cut 5 bases from V and 4 bases from J; bases unmatched to any gene: 10. This CDR3 has 14 amino acids. The germline V gene has CDR1 DFQATT and CDR2 SNEGSKA (reference sequence).

The genes are TRBV12-3 or TRBV12-4 and TRBJ2-1; D not certain. This CDR3 is built from 11 residues. Trimming took 1 base from V and 14 from J, leaving 9 bases between them. CDR3 bases: TGTGCCAGCAGTTTAGGAGTCAAGGAGTTCTTC. Translation gives CASSLGVKEFF.

This clonotype was counted only a few times. This chain connects TRBV7-2 to TRBJ1-6; 7 nucleotides line up with TRBD1. This CDR3 has 14 residues. Germline V gene sequence: CDR1 SGHTA, CDR2 FQGNSA. V shed 5 bases, J shed 7 bases, and the junction held 5 bases outside the gene matches. The CDR3 DNA sequence: TGTGCCAGCAGCCGGGACAGTCAAAATTCACCCCTCCACTTT. The encoded protein is CASSRDSQNSPLHF.

The chain has TRBV4-1 and TRBJ1-5, with 7 bases aligning to TRBD1. This CDR3 contains 15 residues. The ends lost 4 bases at V and 4 bases at J; junction bases unmatched: 7. Germline CDR1 and CDR2: MGHRA and YSYEKL. CDR3 loop: CASSPIGTANQPQHF. The CDR3 nucleotides are TGCGCCAGCAGCCCCATAGGGACAGCGAATCAGCCCCAGCATTTT.

The gene calls are TRBV5-1 and TRBJ2-2, with D tentatively TRBD2 (5 bases). Deletions cut 3 bases from V and 7 bases from J, with 16 bases between. From germline, CDR1 is SGHRS and CDR2 YFSETQ. The CDR3 length is 15 residues. Written as DNA, the CDR3 is TGCGCCAGCAGCTCAAGAGGGCCTCCCAGCGGGGAGCTGTTTTTT. Amino acid sequence: CASSSRGPPSGELFF.